This T cell receptor beta chain was captured by sequencing in a study of blood T cell repertoires in COVID-19. In the study overall: In each case, the material was cDNA or gDNA derived from T cells, B-cell-depleted T cells, or PBMCs.

How the authors handled the data: Amplification with reference gene primers provided the estimates of nucleated cell counts. The data were produced by immunoSEQ multiplex PCR, yet TCRdb's version contains in-frame clones alone and is incomplete. V, J and clone size derive from that table, while D and trimming were established from the DNA sequence. The data show about 150,000 clones, with about 86% seen just once and roughly 7% held by the top ten. This CDR3 is 15 amino acids long. Between the trimmed V and J ends, which lost 2 bases and 2 bases, there was a span of 10 bases. The germline gives CDR1 MNHEY, CDR2 SMNVEV (reference sequence).

The chain links TRBV27 to TRBJ1-5; D may be TRBD1 (6 bases). Sequencing was done on a sample of peripheral blood. The TCR sequence derives from a man aged 45 to 65 with active or convalescent COVID-19. DNA for the CDR3: TGTGCCAGCAGTTTAGAGGGACATCGCAATCAGCCCCAGCATTTT. Its protein product is CASSLEGHRNQPQHF.